This T cell receptor beta chain was recorded in a study of blood T cell repertoires in COVID-19. Overall study context: Collection of acute and convalescent COVID-19 samples took place in the United States, Italy and Spain. Sources were T cells, B-cell-depleted T cells, or PBMCs; the material itself was cDNA or gDNA.

Germline V gene data show CDR1 as MNHNY and CDR2 as SVGAGI (reference sequence). The CDR3 consists of 15 residues. V trimming: 6 bases; J trimming: 5 bases; junction bases outside the gene matches: 11. Study processing details: Reference gene primer amplification gave estimated nucleated cell counts. Assay: immunoSEQ multiplex PCR; the TCRdb copy retains only in-frame clones and omits some. The DNA was the basis for D and trimming; V, J and clone size are from that table. The sample contains 100,000 to 150,000 clones, approximately 89% of which appear only once. This sequence joins TRBV6-6 and TRBJ2-3; TRBD2 agrees at 7 bases. Sequenced material: peripheral blood. The source of this sequence is a woman in her sixties or seventies with acute or convalescent COVID-19. DNA for the CDR3: TGTGCCAGCAGCCCTAGCGGAAAGAGGGGAGATACGCAGTATTTT. The encoded protein is CASSPSGKRGDTQYF.